The 27 T cell receptor beta chains below come from one sample, sequenced in a study of preoperative IRX-2 immunotherapy in early breast cancer. Repertoires were generated with immunoSEQ multiplex PCR, while TCRdb's copy carries only in-frame clones and drops some. This table has about 38,000 clones, 82% appearing once. Treatment indicated: preoperative locoregional IRX-2 cytokine immunotherapy. The sample was lymph node tissue, taken after IRX-2 immunotherapy. These receptors all stem from a human donor with breast cancer.

The J gene is TRBJ1-6, the V gene TRBV11-3; the match to TRBD1 covers 7 bases. With V trimmed by 5 bases and J by 7 bases, 8 bases remained unmatched. CDR1 and CDR2 (germline): SGHNT, YENEEA. The CDR3 spans 15 residues. CDR3 nucleotides: TGTGCCAGCAGCCAACTTACAGGGGCCAATTCACCCCTCCACTTT. Its translation: CASSQLTGANSPLHF.

The CDR3 loop is CASSSQTSDTQYF. The CDR3, as DNA: TGTGCCAGCTCATCACAGACGTCAGATACGCAGTATTTT. The chain recombines TRBV18 with TRBJ2-3; the D is unclear. Per germline, CDR1 KGHSH and CDR2 LQKENI. This CDR3 contains 13 residues. The V end was cut by 5 bases, the J end by 4 bases, with 10 bases between.

This chain links TRBV11-3 with TRBJ1-5, with TRBD1 matching 8 bases. Germline V gives CDR1 SGHNT, CDR2 YENEEA. The CDR3 contains 15 residues. V dropped 3 bases and J dropped 4; count of bases not matched to a gene: 5. CDR3 sequence (DNA): TGTGCCAGCAGCTTGGGAGACAGGGGTAATCAGCCCCAGCATTTT. The encoded protein is CASSLGDRGNQPQHF.

V usage is TRBV19 and J usage is TRBJ1-1; the D gene is possibly TRBD1 (6 bases). V lost 2 bases, J lost 5 bases, and 12 bases lay in between. This CDR3 has 14 amino acids. Germline V gene lookup returns CDR1 LNHDA and CDR2 SQIVND (reference sequence). This chain's CDR3 is CASSIIRGGTEAFF. The DNA of the CDR3 is TGTGCCAGTAGTATAATCAGGGGTGGGACTGAAGCTTTCTTT.

In this sample, this clone turned up a few times. CDR3 protein: CAWSPGGRAFF. As DNA, the CDR3 is TGTGCCTGGAGTCCTGGGGGGAGGGCTTTCTTT. This chain connects TRBV30 to TRBJ1-1; weak D call: TRBD1 (5 bases). This CDR3 has 11 residues. Between the trimmed V and J ends, which lost 2 bases and 11 bases, there was a span of 12 bases. Germline CDR1 reads GTSNPN; CDR2 reads SVGIG (reference sequence).

The chain recombines TRBV30 with TRBJ1-3; D remains unclear. This CDR3 spans 11 amino acids. V gave up 4 bases and J gave up 4 bases, with 5 bases separating them. Germline assignment: CDR1 GTSNPN and CDR2 SVGIG (reference sequence). The CDR3 loop reads CAWTVGNTIYF. DNA for the CDR3: TGTGCCTGGACAGTGGGAAACACCATATATTTT.

The genes are TRBV6-8 and TRBJ2-7; a weak D match, TRBD1 (6 bases). Germline CDR1 and CDR2: MNHGY and SAAAGT. The CDR3 is 13 residues long. Trimming removed 0 bases at V and 6 bases at J, with 9 bases between. This CDR3 reads CASSYSVRGEQYF. The CDR3 coding sequence is TGTGCCAGCAGTTACTCGGTCAGGGGCGAGCAGTACTTC.

The chain uses TRBV6-8 and TRBJ2-7, with D maybe TRBD2 (5 bases). Germline assignment: CDR1 MNHGY and CDR2 SAAAGT. CDR3 length: 12 amino acids. Trimming stripped 6 bases from V and 3 bases from J, with 9 bases between. Written as DNA, the CDR3 is TGTGCCAGCAGCCGGGAAAGCTACGAGCAGTACTTC. Translated: CASSRESYEQYF.

The chain has TRBV28 and TRBJ1-5, with a weak D call TRBD1 (5 bases). Germline V gene lookup returns CDR1 MDHEN and CDR2 SYDVKM. Trimming took 5 bases from V and 3 from J, leaving 11 bases between them. The CDR3 is 14 residues long. This chain's CDR3 is CASSGGGLNQPQHF. The CDR3 region has the DNA TGTGCCAGCAGTGGGGGAGGGCTCAATCAGCCCCAGCATTTT.

The rearrangement uses TRBV5-1 and TRBJ2-7; no definite D call. This CDR3 is 14 amino acids long. Trimming shortened V by 0 bases and J by 6 bases, and 13 bases separated the two germline ends. Germline V gene sequence: CDR1 SGHRS, CDR2 YFSETQ. CDR3 in DNA: TGCGCCAGCAGCTTGGGGGCCACCCTAGGCGAGCAGTACTTC. Translating gives CASSLGATLGEQYF.

The chain uses TRBV11-1 and TRBJ1-2; D remains unclear. The ends were cut back, 5 bases at V and 7 bases at J, with 20 bases in the middle. Germline V gene data show CDR1 as SGHAT and CDR2 as FQDESV (reference sequence). The CDR3 extends over 15 amino acids. CDR3 DNA: TGTGCCAGCAGCCACGAGAGAGGAGGGTATGGTGGCTACACCTTC. This codes for CASSHERGGYGGYTF.

By its share, this clone is medium-sized. V is TRBV11-3 and J is TRBJ2-5; D not certain. V was trimmed by 1 base and J by 2 bases, leaving 8 bases between them. The CDR3 is 14 residues long. From germline, CDR1 is SGHNT and CDR2 YENEEA. CDR3 protein: CASSLVSRQETQYF. The CDR3 bases are TGTGCCAGCAGCTTAGTTAGCAGGCAAGAGACCCAGTACTTC. Combining the CDR3 with reference TRBV11-3 and TRBJ2-5 gives the whole variable domain EAGVVQSPRYKIIEKKQPVAFWCNPISGHNTLYWYLQNLGQGPELLIRYENEEAVDDSQLPKDRFSAERLKGVDSTLKIQPAELGDSAVYLCASSLVSRQETQYFGPGTRLLVL.

This clone is a singleton in its sample. The chain joins TRBV29-1 to TRBJ1-2; unclear D gene. CDR1 and CDR2 (germline): SQVTM, ANQGSEA. The V gene lost 7 bases and the J gene lost 4 bases, with 16 bases spanning the gap. The length of the CDR3 is 13 residues. CDR3 amino acids: CSARGSGGYGYTF. The CDR3 nucleotides are TGCAGCGCCCGAGGATCCGGTGGCTATGGCTACACCTTC.

The chain joins TRBV7-1 to TRBJ1-2, with 7 bases matching TRBD1. TRBV7-1 carries the ORF label, with uncertain function. With V trimmed by 5 bases and J by 1 base, 7 bases remained unmatched. The CDR3 covers 15 residues. The CDR3 here is CASSRRDSHNYGYTF. Written as DNA, the CDR3 is TGTGCCAGCAGCCGCCGGGACAGCCATAACTATGGCTACACCTTC.

This chain connects TRBV6-7 to TRBJ2-5; TRBD1 matches 7 bases. TRBV6-7 is classed as an ORF, of uncertain function. Trimming at V came to 8 bases and at J to 2 bases, leaving 5 bases not matched to a gene. This CDR3 has 13 residues. CDR3 sequence: CASRTGQQETQYF. In DNA form, the CDR3 reads TGTGCCAGCCGTACGGGACAGCAAGAGACCCAGTACTTC.

V usage is TRBV6-8 and J usage is TRBJ2-2; D gene ambiguous. The V end lost 2 bases, the J end lost 0 bases, and 10 bases lay between the germline ends. The CDR3 is 16 residues long. Germline V lookup: CDR1 MNHGY, CDR2 SAAAGT. DNA for the CDR3: TGTGCCAGCAGTTACCTACTGGGGACGAACACCGGGGAGCTGTTTTTT. Amino acids: CASSYLLGTNTGELFF.

The V call is TRBV12-5, the J call TRBJ1-1; no clear D gene. Germline CDR1 and CDR2: LGHNT and FRNRAP. The length of the CDR3 is 14 residues. The CDR3 DNA reads as TGTGCCAGCACGGCGACGGGTAGGGCCACTGAAGCTTTCTTT. It specifies CASTATGRATEAFF.

This chain links TRBV19 with TRBJ1-1, with 8 bases fitting TRBD1. In germline, CDR1 is LNHDA, CDR2 SQIVND (reference sequence). Unmatched junction bases numbered 0, after V lost 6 bases and J lost 6 bases. The CDR3 sequence is 11 residues long. CDR3 nucleotide sequence: TGTGCCAGTAGGACAGGGGCTGAAGCTTTCTTT. This translates into CASRTGAEAFF.

The chain joins TRBV5-8 to TRBJ1-1; D is undetermined. Trimming pared 1 base from V and 3 bases from J, leaving 10 bases between. Germline CDR1 SGHTS, CDR2 YDEGEE. This CDR3 is 14 amino acids long. CDR3 sequence: CASSLLEGYTEAFF. DNA of the CDR3: TGTGCCAGCAGCTTGTTGGAGGGCTACACTGAAGCTTTCTTT.

There are a few counts of this clone. The chain joins TRBV11-3 to TRBJ1-6; D is unclear. V lost 7 bases and J lost 10, with 20 bases in between. The CDR3 is 15 residues long. Germline CDR1 is SGHNT and CDR2 is YENEEA. CDR3 sequence: CASTVTHGEASPLHF. Written as DNA, the CDR3 is TGTGCCAGCACCGTAACCCACGGTGAGGCCTCACCCCTCCACTTT.

This chain joins TRBV18 and TRBJ1-1, with TRBD1 matching over 7 bases. The CDR3 contains 14 residues. Germline V gives CDR1 KGHSH, CDR2 LQKENI. V lost 9 bases and J lost 5; bases outside the gene matches: 12. CDR3 nucleotide sequence: TGTGCCAGTTCAGCCCAGGGGGGAGATACTGAAGCTTTCTTT. Its protein product is CASSAQGGDTEAFF.

V usage is TRBV19 and J usage is TRBJ2-2, with TRBD1 as a possible D gene (6 bases). V was trimmed by 8 bases and J by 2 bases, leaving 15 bases between them. The length of the CDR3 is 15 residues. CDR1 and CDR2 from the germline V gene are LNHDA and SQIVND (reference sequence). The CDR3 DNA reads TGTGCCAGTGGGAGTGACAGGCTAAACACCGGGGAGCTGTTTTTT. Its translation is CASGSDRLNTGELFF.

The chain carries TRBV11-3 and TRBJ1-2, with D possibly TRBD1 on 6 matching bases. CDR3 length: 14 residues. V was shortened by 5 bases and J by 4 bases, with 14 bases between the two germline ends. From germline, CDR1 is SGHNT and CDR2 YENEEA. The CDR3 protein is CASSPWQGSYGYTF. CDR3 nucleotides: TGTGCCAGCAGCCCATGGCAGGGGAGCTATGGCTACACCTTC. The variable domain in full, completed from reference TRBV11-3 and TRBJ1-2, reads EAGVVQSPRYKIIEKKQPVAFWCNPISGHNTLYWYLQNLGQGPELLIRYENEEAVDDSQLPKDRFSAERLKGVDSTLKIQPAELGDSAVYLCASSPWQGSYGYTFGSGTRLTVV.

This clone occurred once. The V call is TRBV5-1, the J call TRBJ1-1, with 7 bases aligning to TRBD1. The CDR3 consists of 15 residues. Germline assignment: CDR1 SGHRS and CDR2 YFSETQ. Trimming removed 4 bases from V and 7 bases from J; junction bases left unmatched: 13. The CDR3 spells CASSLGAQGEVEAFF. DNA for the CDR3: TGCGCCAGCAGCCTGGGGGCTCAGGGGGAAGTTGAAGCTTTCTTT.

The chain recombines TRBV5-1 with TRBJ2-1, with D unresolved. The CDR3 is made up of 15 amino acids. V lost 0 bases to trimming and J lost 4 bases, with 11 bases between them. Germline CDR1 reads SGHRS; CDR2 reads YFSETQ. The CDR3 sequence: CASSLEDSEYNEQFF. The CDR3 nucleotides read TGCGCCAGCAGCTTGGAAGATTCAGAATACAATGAGCAGTTCTTC.

This chain connects TRBV6-8 to TRBJ1-1; no reliable D call. Germline lookup yields CDR1 MNHGY and CDR2 SAAAGT. The V and J ends lost 2 bases and 4 bases respectively, with 17 bases between them. The length of the CDR3 is 16 residues. The CDR3 nucleotides read TGTGCCAGCAGTTACCTTATCCCTAGCAGGAGCACTGAAGCTTTCTTT. Translation: CASSYLIPSRSTEAFF.

This clone was recorded a few times. This chain connects TRBV29-1 to TRBJ2-7; TRBD1 agrees at 8 bases. Losses at the gene ends were 7 bases for V and 2 bases for J; bases not matched to a gene: 10. The CDR3 length is 14 residues. Germline CDR1 reads SQVTM; CDR2 reads ANQGSEA. CDR3 region: CSAIVRDRTYEQYF. Here the CDR3 DNA reads TGCAGCGCCATCGTCCGGGACAGGACCTACGAGCAGTACTTC.